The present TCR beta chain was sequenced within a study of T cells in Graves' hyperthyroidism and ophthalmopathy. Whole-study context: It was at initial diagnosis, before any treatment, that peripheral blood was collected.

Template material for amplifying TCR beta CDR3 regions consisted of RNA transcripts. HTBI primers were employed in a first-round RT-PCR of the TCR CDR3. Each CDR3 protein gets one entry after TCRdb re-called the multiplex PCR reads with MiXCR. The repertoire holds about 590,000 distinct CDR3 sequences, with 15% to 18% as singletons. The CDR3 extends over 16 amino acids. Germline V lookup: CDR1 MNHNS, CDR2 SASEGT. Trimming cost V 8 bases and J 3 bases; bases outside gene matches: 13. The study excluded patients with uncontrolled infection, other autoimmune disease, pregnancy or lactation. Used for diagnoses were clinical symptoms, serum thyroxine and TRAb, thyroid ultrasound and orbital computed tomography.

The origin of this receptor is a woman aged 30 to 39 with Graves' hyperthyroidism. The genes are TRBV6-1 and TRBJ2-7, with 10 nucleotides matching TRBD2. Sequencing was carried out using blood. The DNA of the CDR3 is TGTGCCAGCGGTAGACTCGGGACTAGCGAGGTCTACGAGCAGTACTTC. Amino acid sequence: CASGRLGTSEVYEQYF.